This TCR beta chain was profiled in a study of early T cells in non-severe SARS-CoV-2 infection (TCRdb year 2021). Broadly, across the study: TCR sequencing used bulk RNA from unsorted whole blood, so alpha and beta chains could not be paired. What the study reported, not specific to this receptor: Matching against VDJdb was skewed toward anti-spike CD8 responses, likely underestimated virus-specific expansions, and missed private and CD4 specificities.

Receptor amplification or capture employed 5' RACE. Instrument on record: NextSeq 500. To correct for sequencing error and PCR bias, the TCR library protocol tagged individual cDNA molecules with unique molecular identifiers. TCR alpha and beta chains were both sequenced, and the abundances of alpha and beta sequences in each sample were closely correlated with each other. Processing in the source paper ran as follows. Decombinator V4 was used to perform V gene, J gene and CDR3 annotation of TCR sequences. Expanded TCRs were defined as changing significantly between any two time points under a Poisson model with p below 0.0001. Abundances of TCRs were expressed as counts per million after normalisation to the total number of TCRs sequenced in each sample. TRAV1-2 paired with TRAJ12, TRAJ20 or TRAJ33 defined MAIT TCRs, while TRAV10 paired with TRAJ18 defined iNKT TCRs. VDJdb, accessed on 1 November 2021, was searched for TCRs annotated for CMV, EBV and SARS-CoV-2, and TCRs annotated for more than one antigen were excluded. The public reads were reanalyzed by TCRdb: fastp trimming at Q25, MiXCR alignment, in-frame beta chains only. All rows with the same CDR3 protein become a single entry with the most common DNA and genes. V and J calls and clone size were set by TCRdb, not the authors. Present in this sample are some 19,000 distinct CDR3 sequences, 4.2% of which were seen just once. The ten biggest clones cover approximately 6.6% of the sample.

V is shortened by 3 bases, J by 5 bases, and the region joining them spans 11 bases. Inclusive of the bounding cysteine and phenylalanine, the CDR3 is 14 residues long. Only the CDR3 region is kept as DNA, spanning 42 bases read in frame from base 1. There are many counts of this clonotype. Its antigen is currently not known. The input lacks base qualities; no much larger clone sits a single base away. This was a case-control study nested in a cohort of healthcare workers in London, UK, who had nasopharyngeal swab PCR tests and blood samples taken every week. Between 23 and 31 March 2020, the week of the UK lockdown, healthcare workers were enrolled and then followed up weekly for as long as 16 weeks.

The rearrangement joined TRBV12-3 or TRBV12-4 to TRBJ2-1; no D segment can be confidently identified. The sequenced material came from whole blood. This clonotype was sampled from an adult who was a healthcare worker with PCR-confirmed SARS-CoV-2 infection or an uninfected control (not recorded which). The nucleotide sequence reads as follows: TGTGCCAGCAGTTTTAATCGGCGTAACAATGAGCAGTTCTTC. It specifies CASSFNRRNNEQFF.